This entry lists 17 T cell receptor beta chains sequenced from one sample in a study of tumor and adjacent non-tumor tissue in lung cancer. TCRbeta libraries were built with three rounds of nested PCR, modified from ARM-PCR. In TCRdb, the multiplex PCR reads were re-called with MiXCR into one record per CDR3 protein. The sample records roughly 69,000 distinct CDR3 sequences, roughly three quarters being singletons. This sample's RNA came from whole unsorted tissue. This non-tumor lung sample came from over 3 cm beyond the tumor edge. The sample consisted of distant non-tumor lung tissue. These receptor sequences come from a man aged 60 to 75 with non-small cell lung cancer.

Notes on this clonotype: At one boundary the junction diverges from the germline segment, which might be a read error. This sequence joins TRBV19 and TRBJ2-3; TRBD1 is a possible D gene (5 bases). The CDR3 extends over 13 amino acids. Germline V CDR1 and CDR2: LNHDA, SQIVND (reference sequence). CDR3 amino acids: CASSIVPTGTLYF. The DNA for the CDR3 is TGTGCCAGTAGTATAGTTCCCACAGGTACGCTGTATTTT.

The CDR3 DNA is TGCGCCAGCAGCTCGGGACGGGAGTACACTAGAGCTTTCTTT. Translation gives CASSSGREYTRAFF. The chain recombines TRBV5-1 with TRBJ1-1; D is possibly TRBD1 (5 bases). CDR3 size: 14 residues. CDR1 SGHRS and CDR2 YFSETQ come from the germline V gene. Trimming stripped 3 bases from V and 10 bases from J, with 19 bases between.

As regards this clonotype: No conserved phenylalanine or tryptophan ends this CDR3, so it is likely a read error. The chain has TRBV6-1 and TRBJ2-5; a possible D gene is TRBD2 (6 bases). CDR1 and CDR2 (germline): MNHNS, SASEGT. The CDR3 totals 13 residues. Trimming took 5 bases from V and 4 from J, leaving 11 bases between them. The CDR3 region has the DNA TGTGCCAGCAGTCTGCAGGGAGGAGAGACCCAGTACCTC. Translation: CASSLQGGETQYL.

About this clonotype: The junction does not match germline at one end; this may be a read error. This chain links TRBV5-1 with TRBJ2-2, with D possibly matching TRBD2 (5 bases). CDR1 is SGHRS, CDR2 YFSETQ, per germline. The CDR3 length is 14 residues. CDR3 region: CACSNEGSTGKLFF. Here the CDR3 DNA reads TGCGCCTGCTCCAATGAAGGGAGCACCGGGAAGCTGTTTTTT.

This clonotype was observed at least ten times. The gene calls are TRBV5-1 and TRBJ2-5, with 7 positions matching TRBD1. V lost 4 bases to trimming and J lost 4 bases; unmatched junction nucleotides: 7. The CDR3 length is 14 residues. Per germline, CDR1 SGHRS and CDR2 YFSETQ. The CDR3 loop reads CASSQTGYGETQYF. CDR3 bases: TGCGCCAGCAGCCAGACAGGGTATGGAGAGACCCAGTACTTC.

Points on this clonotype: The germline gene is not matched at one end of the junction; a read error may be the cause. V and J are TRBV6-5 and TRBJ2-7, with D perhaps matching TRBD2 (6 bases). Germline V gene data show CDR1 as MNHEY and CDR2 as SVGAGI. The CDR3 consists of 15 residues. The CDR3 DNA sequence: TGTGCCGGCAGTTACTCGAGACGGGAGAGGGCCGAGCAGTACTTC. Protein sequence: CAGSYSRRERAEQYF.

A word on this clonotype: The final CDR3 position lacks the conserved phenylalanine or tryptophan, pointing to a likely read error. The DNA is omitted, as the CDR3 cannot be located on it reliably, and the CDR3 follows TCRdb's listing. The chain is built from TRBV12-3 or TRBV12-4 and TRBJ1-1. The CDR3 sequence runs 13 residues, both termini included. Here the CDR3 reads CASSLSRSTEACI.

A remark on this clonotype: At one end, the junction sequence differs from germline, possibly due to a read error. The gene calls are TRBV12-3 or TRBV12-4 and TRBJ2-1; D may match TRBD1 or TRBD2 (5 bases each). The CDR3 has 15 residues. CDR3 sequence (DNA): TGTGCCAGCAGTTCCCCTCTACGGGACCACAATGAGCAATTCTTC. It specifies CASSSPLRDHNEQFF.

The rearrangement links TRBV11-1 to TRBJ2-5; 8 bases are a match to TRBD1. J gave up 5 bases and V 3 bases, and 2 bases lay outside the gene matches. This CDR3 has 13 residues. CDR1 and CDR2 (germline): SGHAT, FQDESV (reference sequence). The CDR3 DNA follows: TGTGCCAGCAGCTTCGGACAGGGTGAGACCCAGTACTTC. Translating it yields CASSFGQGETQYF.

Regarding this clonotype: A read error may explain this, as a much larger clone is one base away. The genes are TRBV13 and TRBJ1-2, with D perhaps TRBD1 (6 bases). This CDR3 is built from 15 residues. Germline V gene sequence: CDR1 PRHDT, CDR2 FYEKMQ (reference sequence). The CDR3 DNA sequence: TGTGTCAGCAGCTTAAGGGGGGTCCCCCTCTATGGCTACACCTTC. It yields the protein CVSSLRGVPLYGYTF.

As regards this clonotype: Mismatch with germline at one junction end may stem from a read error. This CDR3 is CANSLRAGWDLVPYEQYF. The CDR3 DNA sequence: TGCGCCAACAGCTTGAGGGCCGGTTGGGACCTGGTTCCTTATGAGCAGTACTTC. V gene TRBV5-1 combines with J gene TRBJ2-7, with D perhaps given as TRBD1 or TRBD2 (5 bases each). Germline V gives CDR1 SGHRS, CDR2 YFSETQ. The CDR3 has 18 residues. Full variable domain (remainder filled in from reference TRBV5-1 and TRBJ2-7): KAGVTQTPRYLIKTRGQQVTLSCSPISGHRSVSWYQQTPGQGLQFLFEYFSETQRNKGNFPGRFSGRQFSNSRSEMNVSTLELGDSALYLCANSLRAGWDLVPYEQYFGPGTRLTVT.

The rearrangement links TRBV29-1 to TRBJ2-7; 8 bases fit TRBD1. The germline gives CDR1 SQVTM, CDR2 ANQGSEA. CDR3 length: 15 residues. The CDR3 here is CSATWGGQGSHEQYF. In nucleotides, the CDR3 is TGCAGTGCAACATGGGGTGGACAGGGTTCCCACGAGCAGTACTTC.

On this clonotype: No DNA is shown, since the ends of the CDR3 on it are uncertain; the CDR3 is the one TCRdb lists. The CDR3 region is CSATRWGQGSHEQYF. The chain recombines TRBV29-1 with TRBJ2-7; the table's D call TRBD1 went unverified against the DNA. Germline CDR1 reads SQVTM; CDR2 reads ANQGSEA. The CDR3 is 15 amino acids in total, end residues counted.

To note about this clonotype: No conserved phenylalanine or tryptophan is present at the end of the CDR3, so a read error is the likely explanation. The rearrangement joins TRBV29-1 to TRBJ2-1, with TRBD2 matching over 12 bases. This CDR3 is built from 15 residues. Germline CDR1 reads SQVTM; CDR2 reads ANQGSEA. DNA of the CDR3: TGCAGCGTCGAAGGGCCTAGCGGGAGGGGAGGTGAGCAGTTCTAC. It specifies CSVEGPSGRGGEQFY.

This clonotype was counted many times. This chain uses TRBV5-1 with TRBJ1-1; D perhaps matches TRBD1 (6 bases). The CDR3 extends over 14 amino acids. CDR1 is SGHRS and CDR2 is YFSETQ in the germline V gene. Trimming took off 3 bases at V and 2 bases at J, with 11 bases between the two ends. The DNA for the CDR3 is TGCGCCAGCAGCTGGGGACACCCTAACACTGAAGCTTTCTTT. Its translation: CASSWGHPNTEAFF.

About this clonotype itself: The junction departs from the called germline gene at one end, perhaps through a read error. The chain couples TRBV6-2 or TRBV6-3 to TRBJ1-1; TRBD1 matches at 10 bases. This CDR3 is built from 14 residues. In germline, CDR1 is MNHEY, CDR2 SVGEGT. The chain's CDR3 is CDSRATGGNTEASF. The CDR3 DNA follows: TGTGACAGCAGAGCGACAGGGGGCAACACTGAAGCTTCCTTT.

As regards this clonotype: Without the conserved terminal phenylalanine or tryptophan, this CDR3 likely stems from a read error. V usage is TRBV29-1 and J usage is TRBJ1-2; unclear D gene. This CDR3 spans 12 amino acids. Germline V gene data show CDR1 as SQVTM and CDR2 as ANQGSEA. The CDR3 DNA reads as TGCAGTGTTGCGCCGTCGAACTATGACTACACCTCC. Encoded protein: CSVAPSNYDYTS.